This T cell receptor (beta chain) was recovered during a study of T-cell memory formation after mild COVID-19. With V trimmed by 5 bases and J by 1 base, 7 bases remained unmatched. The CDR3 runs 15 residues. Findings of the study overall: Pre-infection memory already had some responding clones, implying cross-reactive memory joined. CD8+ contracting clones occupied EMRA, while CD4+ ones occupied mainly CM and EM.

Concerning this clonotype itself: Its cognate antigen is unknown.

Libraries for TCRalpha and TCRbeta carried sample barcodes and unique molecular identifiers via 5'RACE. TCRdb fed the 5' RACE reads into MiXCR, producing one record per CDR3 protein. The profile shows 400,000 or so distinct CDR3 sequences, 21% of them singletons. The clonotype comes from an adult woman who had mild COVID-19 (a few samples of this study predate the infection). Cell type and time point are not known. The sample was PBMCs or a T cell subset sorted from them (not recorded which). The V and J genes are TRBV12-3 or TRBV12-4 and TRBJ2-7; 8 positions agree with TRBD2. The CDR3 region is CASSLGLGRSYEQYF. Written as DNA, the CDR3 is TGTGCCAGCAGTCTGGGACTAGGTCGTTCCTACGAGCAGTACTTC.